This T cell receptor (beta chain) emerged from a study of T cell repertoires in cytomegalovirus infection. Study-wide results and caveats: Summed frequency of shared TCR beta families picked out CMV carriers who also had the relevant HLA.

V lost 5 bases and J 0 bases, leaving 20 bases between the germline ends. This CDR3 has 18 amino acids. Looked up from germline, CDR1 is MDHEN and CDR2 is SYDVKM. TCRdb re-analysed the reads in MiXCR, keeping a single row per CDR3 protein. The sample includes 200,000 or so distinct CDR3 sequences, over 25% seen only once; the top ten take approximately 31%. Note on this clonotype: Its antigen is unidentified.

Material: PBMCs. This receptor was obtained from a human donor in good health (CMV status not recorded). Some clones in this sample may be carry-over from other donors' samples. The chain uses TRBV28 and TRBJ1-3; D is unresolved. In DNA, the CDR3 is TGTGCCAGCAGTCCCACGGGGTGGGAAGCGGCCTCTGGAAACACCATATATTTT. Translated: CASSPTGWEAASGNTIYF.